This is a list of T cell receptor beta chains from one sample in a study of blood T cells in healthy people across ages. Using its own MiXCR run on the 5' RACE reads, TCRdb lists one record per CDR3 protein. The sample yields roughly 730,000 distinct CDR3 sequences, more than 50% seen once. Material for sequencing was blood. These receptors were collected from a man aged 35-49 years in good health. Each CDR3 is given with its conserved first and last residue. Clone size appears in some rows only: once, few, many, or a class for an expanded clone.

V	size	CDR3
TRBV24-1	NA	CATGVNRDTQYF
TRBV4-2	NA	CASSQGLRTSGRYLYNEQFF
TRBV9	NA	CASSVHRVGSEQFF
TRBV5-1	NA	CASSLAETVGNNEQFF
TRBV5-6	NA	CASSLGQGSHGNQPQHF
TRBV7-9	few	CASREDRLSYGYTF
TRBV4-1	many	CASSQEDARSSYEQYF
TRBV11-3	NA	CASGRNNNSPLHF
TRBV6-2/TRBV6-3	NA	CASSYVTVAGGPEEQFF
TRBV6-5	NA	CASSRQGADRKTQYF
TRBV5-1	few	CASRVGNTEAFF
TRBV27	NA	CASSDRGLDGYTF
TRBV14	NA	CASSQAAGANNEQFF
TRBV29-1	few	CSVELLAGLAGVYEQFF
TRBV29-1	NA	CSAQGGSSNTEAFF
TRBV20-1	many	CSPFGWSGSKDEQFF
TRBV6-5	NA	CASSGGRMNTEAFF
TRBV20-1	NA	CSAEASTWSNEQFF